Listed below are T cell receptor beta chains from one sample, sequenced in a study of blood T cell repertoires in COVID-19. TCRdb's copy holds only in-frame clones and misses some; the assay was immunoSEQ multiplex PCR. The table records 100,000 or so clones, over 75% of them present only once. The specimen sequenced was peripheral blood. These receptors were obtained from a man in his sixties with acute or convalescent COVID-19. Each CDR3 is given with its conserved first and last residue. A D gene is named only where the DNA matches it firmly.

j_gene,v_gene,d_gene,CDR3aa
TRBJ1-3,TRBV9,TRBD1,CASGTGAHSGNTIYF
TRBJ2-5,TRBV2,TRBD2,CASSVPLAGVQTQYF
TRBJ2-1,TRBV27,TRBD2,CASSGLAGGEQFF
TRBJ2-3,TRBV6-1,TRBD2,CASSGKSGGPSQSDTQYF
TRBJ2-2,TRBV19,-,CAISPSRGITGELFF
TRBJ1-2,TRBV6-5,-,CASRRIGDYGYTF
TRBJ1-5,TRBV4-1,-,CASSPTKNSNQPQHF
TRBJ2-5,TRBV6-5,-,CASSYGWQQETQYF
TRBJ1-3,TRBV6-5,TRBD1,CASSTGQGTNTIYF
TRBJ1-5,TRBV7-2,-,CASSPSNQPQHF
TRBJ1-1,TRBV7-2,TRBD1,CASSLASQGVRNTEAFF